The rows below give T cell receptor beta chains drawn from one sample of a study of cytomegalovirus exposure and HLA in healthy donors. Using immunoSEQ multiplex PCR, the repertoire was profiled, and TCRdb retains in-frame clones only, with some absent. The listing records 60,000 to 85,000 clones. Material: PBMCs. All receptors derive from a man aged 50 or older in good health and CMV-seropositive. Each CDR3 is given with its conserved first and last residue.

V gene: TRBV11-2
J gene: TRBJ1-2
CDR3 protein: CASSLEVAGPARYGYTF

V gene: TRBV18
J gene: TRBJ1-4
CDR3 protein: CASSYRAIRGNEKLFF

V gene: TRBV6-5
J gene: TRBJ2-3
CDR3 protein: CASSPPGDTDTQYF

V gene: TRBV11-2
J gene: TRBJ2-7
CDR3 protein: CASSSPGGYEQYF

V gene: TRBV19
J gene: TRBJ2-3
CDR3 protein: CVHSKLEGLAVSTDTQYF

V gene: TRBV19
J gene: TRBJ1-1
CDR3 protein: CASSKEAGGNTEAFF

V gene: TRBV29-1
J gene: TRBJ1-3
CDR3 protein: CSVRDNGNTIYF

V gene: TRBV9
J gene: TRBJ2-3
CDR3 protein: CASSPRQGSPADTQYF

V gene: TRBV11-2
J gene: TRBJ2-5
CDR3 protein: CASSKWGLAGAQETQYF

V gene: TRBV19
J gene: TRBJ2-3
CDR3 protein: CATRKLEGLAVSTDTQYF

V gene: TRBV9
J gene: TRBJ2-1
CDR3 protein: CASSVGTSGGWEQFF

V gene: TRBV28
J gene: TRBJ2-2
CDR3 protein: CASSFWGRGTPTGELFF

V gene: TRBV10-3
J gene: TRBJ2-1
CDR3 protein: CAISESSGGYNEQFF

V gene: TRBV2
J gene: TRBJ1-1
CDR3 protein: CASRQTGGTEAFF

V gene: TRBV28
J gene: TRBJ1-1
CDR3 protein: CASSLGGVKGAFF

V gene: TRBV5-8
J gene: TRBJ1-2
CDR3 protein: CASSYGQVYGYTF

V gene: TRBV7-2
J gene: TRBJ2-3
CDR3 protein: CASSLLLRDTQYF

V gene: TRBV9
J gene: TRBJ2-3
CDR3 protein: CASSPTSGSNTDTQYF

V gene: TRBV4-1
J gene: TRBJ1-6
CDR3 protein: CASSPIGALNSPLHF

V gene: TRBV6-5
J gene: TRBJ2-1
CDR3 protein: CASSLSGTGYNEQFF

V gene: TRBV25-1
J gene: TRBJ1-2
CDR3 protein: CASSEGLYGYTF

V gene: TRBV7-9
J gene: TRBJ1-2
CDR3 protein: CASSLGTANYGYTF

V gene: TRBV5-6
J gene: TRBJ1-4
CDR3 protein: CASSAGTGGGKLFF

V gene: TRBV25-1
J gene: TRBJ1-2
CDR3 protein: CASSVIGQRGRRGYTF

V gene: TRBV5-4
J gene: TRBJ1-1
CDR3 protein: CASSPGGRNTEAFF

V gene: TRBV6-1
J gene: TRBJ1-3
CDR3 protein: CAILQGNSGNTIYF

V gene: TRBV6-1
J gene: TRBJ1-5
CDR3 protein: CASSEPARSNQPQHF

V gene: TRBV28
J gene: TRBJ1-3
CDR3 protein: CASSLLQGLSSGNTIYF

V gene: TRBV11-2
J gene: TRBJ2-3
CDR3 protein: CASSFRDSFTDTQYF

V gene: TRBV5-1
J gene: TRBJ1-2
CDR3 protein: CASSYLAGGEDYGYTF

V gene: TRBV6-1
J gene: TRBJ2-5
CDR3 protein: CASRTDRGETQYF

V gene: TRBV5-1
J gene: TRBJ2-7
CDR3 protein: CASSWREGYEQYF

V gene: TRBV6-6
J gene: TRBJ2-7
CDR3 protein: CASSYPARNEQYF

V gene: TRBV11-2
J gene: TRBJ2-5
CDR3 protein: CASSLRGSGIETQYF

V gene: TRBV7-8
J gene: TRBJ2-2
CDR3 protein: CASSPGQGKTGELFF

V gene: TRBV13
J gene: TRBJ1-1
CDR3 protein: CASSLTSEGVNTEAFF

V gene: TRBV19
J gene: TRBJ2-7
CDR3 protein: CASSPGRARSYEQYF

V gene: TRBV29-1
J gene: TRBJ2-4
CDR3 protein: CSVVDLGNPLAKNIQYF

V gene: TRBV4-1
J gene: TRBJ2-1
CDR3 protein: CASSQGGSSPYNEQFF

V gene: TRBV19
J gene: TRBJ2-2
CDR3 protein: CASSMRLDNRELFF

V gene: TRBV19
J gene: TRBJ1-2
CDR3 protein: CASRRDSRENYGYTF

V gene: TRBV7-9
J gene: TRBJ1-1
CDR3 protein: CASSSGGSTEAFF

V gene: TRBV19
J gene: TRBJ1-1
CDR3 protein: CASSPLDRVNTEAFF

V gene: TRBV7-6
J gene: TRBJ2-5
CDR3 protein: CASSNGGTQYF

V gene: TRBV9
J gene: TRBJ2-7
CDR3 protein: CASSQGGQAPYEQYF

V gene: TRBV25-1
J gene: TRBJ2-1
CDR3 protein: CASSGVTGLVSEQFF

V gene: TRBV28
J gene: TRBJ2-7
CDR3 protein: CASVPGLESYEQYF